This T cell receptor beta chain is drawn from a study of human T cells and chemical hapten exposure. Time point of the sample: healthy volunteer bleed at 6 weeks. Blood, whole and unfractionated, served as the source for total RNA extraction. Ten or more counts support this clonotype. Its antigen is unknown. Trimming at V came to 3 bases and at J to 3 bases, leaving 5 bases not matched to a gene. The CDR3 extends over 13 amino acids. Germline CDR1 reads DFQATT; CDR2 reads SNEGSKA (reference sequence). Study findings and constraints: DPC sensitization did not alter TCRs above 1 in 1000 frequency.

Original handling: The number of TCRs in each sample had a median of around 96,000 and spanned about 23,224 to 690,600. From the RACE reads, TCRdb called clonotypes with MiXCR, one entry per CDR3 protein. Here the V and J calls rest on TCRdb's processing, not on the authors' analysis. The data show approximately 34,000 distinct CDR3 sequences, 5.5% seen once. The TCR sequence derives from a human donor in good health. Some clones in this sample may be carry-over from other donors' samples. The rearrangement joins TRBV20-1 to TRBJ2-7; 7 nucleotides line up with TRBD1. Sequenced input: whole blood. The CDR3 bases are TGCAGTGCTAGGGGGGACAGAGACTACGAGCAGTACTTC. Translation: CSARGDRDYEQYF.